Included here is one T cell receptor (beta chain) sequence, with context. Its antigen is not identified. The CDR3 runs 18 residues. The germline V gene has CDR1 LGHNA and CDR2 YSLEER. V was cut by 2 bases and J by 2 bases, with 16 bases left in between. Clones were read by immunoSEQ multiplex PCR, and TCRdb kept only the in-frame ones, dropping some. The sample has some 120,000 clones; approximately 86% are singletons. These data originate in a study of T cell responses to AZD1222 COVID-19 vaccine. General observations from the study: Nearly half of spike-specific TCRs reportedly target unmutated variant regions. Among vaccine-associated CD4 TCRs, coverage spanned spike, with dominance at 160-218 and 743-854.

Some second doses came at about 4 weeks and others at about 12 weeks; these were pooled. The chain is built from TRBV4-3 and TRBJ1-6, with TRBD1 as a possible D gene (6 bases). This clonotype was sampled from an adult who received the AZD1222 COVID-19 vaccine. Sequenced here: peripheral blood, sampled 28 days after the second AZD1222 dose. CDR3 protein: CASSQRSGQGPYNSPLHF. The DNA for the CDR3 is TGCGCCAGCAGCCAAAGATCCGGGCAGGGGCCCTATAATTCACCCCTCCACTTT.